Below are 32 T cell receptor beta chains sequenced from a single sample in a study of cytomegalovirus exposure and HLA in healthy donors. The PCR contained 60 Vbeta and 13 Jbeta primers. TCRdb's table, derived via immunoSEQ multiplex PCR, lists solely in-frame clones and lacks some. The sample gives about 110,000 clones, about 80% of which show up once; about 2.5% is in the top ten. The source material was PBMCs. The receptors shown here come from a man over 45 in good health and CMV-seropositive.

The CDR3 sequence is CASQGAGNTIYF. Here the CDR3 DNA reads TGTGCCAGCCAGGGGGCTGGAAACACCATATATTTT. The chain recombines TRBV27 with TRBJ1-3, with 7 bases lining up with TRBD1. The CDR3 is made up of 12 amino acids. Trimming cost V 8 bases and J 2 bases; bases outside gene matches: 0. Germline CDR1 is MNHEY and CDR2 is SMNVEV (reference sequence).

The chain joins TRBV15 to TRBJ1-5; 8 nucleotides line up with TRBD1. CDR3 length: 15 residues. The germline V gene encodes CDR1 LNHNV and CDR2 YYDKDF (reference sequence). The ends lost 8 bases at V and 3 bases at J; junction bases unmatched: 9. The CDR3 DNA is TGTGCCACCCGCCGAGGGCAGGGGGCCAATCAGCCCCAGCATTTT. Protein sequence: CATRRGQGANQPQHF.

CDR3 DNA sequence: TGTGCCAGCAGCCAGGAACACTATGGCTACACCTTC. It specifies CASSQEHYGYTF. The rearrangement uses TRBV5-4 and TRBJ1-2; D not certain. CDR1 and CDR2 (germline): SGHNT, YYREEE (reference sequence). The CDR3 runs 12 residues. V lost 4 bases and J 3 bases, leaving 7 bases between the germline ends.

V gene TRBV5-1 combines with J gene TRBJ2-1; D is possibly TRBD2 (7 bases). The CDR3 runs to 22 residues. Trimming cost V 3 bases and J 0 bases, with 31 bases left between them. Germline V gene data show CDR1 as SGHRS and CDR2 as YFSETQ. This CDR3 reads CASSSEGGEYTGTASSYNEQFF. The CDR3 nucleotides read TGCGCCAGCAGCTCGGAGGGGGGGGAATACACCGGGACTGCCAGCTCCTACAATGAGCAGTTCTTC.

This chain connects TRBV6-5 to TRBJ1-4; no clear D gene. The CDR3 consists of 14 residues. The germline V and J ends were trimmed by 4 bases and 10 bases, with 16 bases remaining between them. CDR1 and CDR2 from the germline V gene are MNHEY and SVGAGI. The CDR3 spells CASSSPDPQAKLFF. The CDR3, as DNA: TGTGCCAGCAGTTCCCCCGACCCCCAGGCAAAACTGTTTTTT.

This clone showed up just a few times. The J gene is TRBJ1-2, the V gene TRBV9; TRBD1 agrees at 10 bases. The CDR3 is made up of 14 amino acids. Germline assignment: CDR1 SGDLS and CDR2 YYNGEE. The V and J ends lost 4 bases and 4 bases, in that order; junction bases with no gene match: 4. The CDR3 DNA reads TGTGCCAGCAGCCGACAGGGGGCCAGCTATGGCTACACCTTC. Its translation is CASSRQGASYGYTF.

The chain joins TRBV6-4 to TRBJ1-2; 7 bases match TRBD1. The CDR3 loop spans 13 amino acids. Germline values: CDR1 MRHNA, CDR2 SNTAGT. Unmatched junction bases numbered 9, after V lost 6 bases and J lost 8 bases. The CDR3 is CASSSTGREGYTF. The CDR3 DNA reads as TGTGCCAGCAGCTCGACAGGGAGAGAGGGCTACACCTTC.

This chain uses TRBV2 with TRBJ2-5, with 7 bases aligning to TRBD1. The CDR3 spans 14 residues. Germline-derived CDR1 and CDR2 are SNHLY and FYNNEI. The ends lost 6 bases at V and 0 bases at J; junction bases unmatched: 4. The CDR3 coding sequence is TGTGCCAGCAGGGGACAGACGTACCAAGAGACCCAGTACTTC. It encodes CASRGQTYQETQYF.

V is TRBV5-1 and J is TRBJ1-2, with D unresolved. CDR1 is SGHRS and CDR2 is YFSETQ in the germline V gene. The V gene lost 4 bases and the J gene lost 4 bases, with 17 bases spanning the gap. This CDR3 comprises 15 residues. The CDR3 loop reads CASSPGKAVGYGYTF. CDR3 nucleotides: TGCGCCAGCAGCCCAGGAAAAGCCGTTGGCTATGGCTACACCTTC.

A word on this clone: At one boundary the junction diverges from the germline segment, which might be a read error. The V gene is TRBV7-2, the J gene TRBJ2-6, with D possibly matching TRBD1 (5 bases). The CDR3 is 16 amino acids. Germline V CDR1 and CDR2: SGHTA, FQGNSA. This CDR3 reads CASSDGRRSGANGLTF. DNA of the CDR3: TGTGCCAGCAGCGACGGACGGCGCTCTGGGGCCAACGGCCTGACTTTC.

This clone was recorded a few times. The rearrangement joins TRBV6-1 to TRBJ1-2, with a weak D call TRBD1 (6 bases). The CDR3 has 11 amino acids. CDR1 and CDR2 from the germline V gene are MNHNS and SASEGT. Trimming took 5 bases from V and 5 from J, leaving 6 bases between them. The DNA for the CDR3 is TGTGCCAGCAGTACAGGGTATGGCTACACCTTC. Amino acid sequence: CASSTGYGYTF.

The chain has TRBV2 and TRBJ1-2; 9 bases fit TRBD1. V gave up 6 bases and J gave up 4 bases; unmatched junction bases: 6. CDR3 length: 14 residues. Germline CDR1 and CDR2: SNHLY and FYNNEI. The CDR3 is CASSDGQGPYGYTF. The DNA of the CDR3 is TGTGCCAGCAGCGATGGACAGGGGCCCTATGGCTACACCTTC.

This chain uses TRBV2 with TRBJ2-7, with 7 bases fitting TRBD2. V trimming: 8 bases; J trimming: 9 bases; junction bases outside the gene matches: 22. The CDR3 has 16 amino acids. Germline-derived CDR1 and CDR2 are SNHLY and FYNNEI. CDR3 DNA: TGTGCCAGCCACCACCCCACTCTAGCGGCGGTACGTGGGCAGTACTTC. Translation gives CASHHPTLAAVRGQYF.

V gene TRBV5-1 combines with J gene TRBJ2-2; TRBD1 matches 7 bases. Germline CDR1 is SGHRS and CDR2 is YFSETQ. Trimming cost V 3 bases and J 3 bases; bases outside gene matches: 8. This CDR3 is built from 16 residues. The CDR3 protein is CASSSLQQGDTGELFF. In DNA form, the CDR3 reads TGCGCCAGCAGCTCCCTACAGCAGGGGGACACCGGGGAGCTGTTTTTT.

The genes are TRBV19 and TRBJ1-4; 10 bases map to TRBD1. V shed 5 bases, J shed 8 bases, and the junction held 5 bases outside the gene matches. Germline CDR1 reads LNHDA; CDR2 reads SQIVND (reference sequence). This CDR3 is 14 amino acids long. The DNA for the CDR3 is TGTGCCAGTAGTTTGAGACAGGGGGCGGAAAAACTGTTTTTT. Amino acid sequence: CASSLRQGAEKLFF.

The chain employs TRBV5-8 and TRBJ2-1; D gene uncertain. CDR3 length: 12 amino acids. Germline V lookup: CDR1 SGHTS, CDR2 YDEGEE. Trimming left V 1 base short and J 8 bases short, with 7 bases between. CDR3 nucleotides: TGTGCCAGCAGCTTGAGTTGGCATGAGCAGTTCTTC. This translates into CASSLSWHEQFF.

This clone showed up just once. The rearrangement links TRBV23-1 to TRBJ2-7; no reliable D call. TRBV23-1 is annotated as an ORF whose role is uncertain. The germline V and J ends were trimmed by 3 bases and 3 bases, with 9 bases remaining between them. This CDR3 spans 13 amino acids. The CDR3 sequence is CASSQTRVYEQYF. CDR3 DNA: TGCGCCAGCAGTCAGACAAGAGTCTACGAGCAGTACTTC.

The chain joins TRBV5-1 to TRBJ2-3; 15 nucleotides match TRBD2. This CDR3 has 18 amino acids. Germline loops: CDR1 SGHRS, CDR2 YFSETQ. The V and J ends lost 4 bases and 5 bases, in that order; junction bases with no gene match: 11. The CDR3 is CASSPGLAGGTNQDTQYF. DNA of the CDR3: TGCGCCAGCAGCCCGGGACTAGCGGGAGGAACTAACCAAGATACGCAGTATTTT.

The J gene is TRBJ1-4, the V gene TRBV7-9; 7 bases are a match to TRBD1. This CDR3 region has 14 residues. Germline trimming cut 4 bases from V and 5 bases from J; bases unmatched to any gene: 4. From germline, CDR1 is SEHNR and CDR2 FQNEAQ (reference sequence). The CDR3 coding sequence is TGTGCCAGCAGCTCCAGGGGGGCGAATGAAAAACTGTTTTTT. Translation: CASSSRGANEKLFF.

The genes are TRBV11-1 and TRBJ2-2; TRBD2 might be the D (5 bases). This CDR3 is 15 amino acids long. V was shortened by 5 bases and J by 2 bases, with 12 bases between the two germline ends. CDR1 and CDR2 (germline): SGHAT, FQDESV (reference sequence). The CDR3 DNA reads as TGTGCCAGCAGCCCAGCGGCCAGAAACACCGGGGAGCTGTTTTTT. Translation gives CASSPAARNTGELFF.

The table lists this clone with a count of one. The J gene is TRBJ1-5, the V gene TRBV2; D perhaps matches TRBD1 (5 bases). With 6 bases removed from V and 3 bases from J, the gap between germline ends came to 15 bases. This CDR3 has 15 amino acids. CDR1 and CDR2 (germline): SNHLY, FYNNEI. The CDR3 DNA sequence: TGTGCCAGCAGCGCCCAGGGAGGGACCAATCAGCCCCAGCATTTT. It encodes CASSAQGGTNQPQHF.

The V and J genes are TRBV7-8 and TRBJ2-1; 9 positions match TRBD2. With 6 bases clipped from V and 5 bases from J, the junction kept 11 bases outside the gene matches. CDR1 and CDR2 (germline): SGHVS, FQNEAQ. The CDR3 totals 16 residues. CDR3 DNA sequence: TGTGCCAGCAGTCCTTTGGGAGCGGGAGGCGACAATGAGCAGTTCTTC. Its translation is CASSPLGAGGDNEQFF. Full variable domain (outside the CDR3, taken from reference TRBV7-8 and TRBJ2-1): GAGVSQSPRYKVAKRGQDVALRCDPISGHVSLFWYQQALGQGPEFLTYFQNEAQLDKSGLPSDRFFAERPEGSVSTLKIQRTQQEDSAVYLCASSPLGAGGDNEQFFGPGTRLTVL.

Regarding this clone: The identical CDR3 is also encoded by other nucleotide sequences in the sample. This rearrangement joins TRBV6-1 to TRBJ1-5, with unresolved D. Deletions cut 1 base from V and 4 bases from J, with 11 bases between. The germline gives CDR1 MNHNS, CDR2 SASEGT. This CDR3 is 15 amino acids long. CDR3 sequence reads: CASSEGPSFNQPQHF. The CDR3 nucleotides read TGTGCCAGCAGTGAAGGTCCCTCTTTTAATCAGCCCCAGCATTTT.

As DNA, the CDR3 is TGTGCCAGCAGTCCCCAGGCTGAAGCTTTCTTT. Translating it yields CASSPQAEAFF. This chain uses TRBV2 with TRBJ1-1, with unresolved D. Per the germline V gene, CDR1 is SNHLY and CDR2 is FYNNEI. V was clipped by 5 bases and J by 6 bases, with 7 bases between them. CDR3 length: 11 residues.

The chain joins TRBV19 to TRBJ2-7, with D perhaps matching TRBD2 (6 bases). Germline CDR1 LNHDA, CDR2 SQIVND (reference sequence). The CDR3 sequence is 15 residues long. V lost 2 bases and J lost 2, with 13 bases in between. CDR3 bases: TGTGCCAGTAGTATATGGAGCGGGCCCCCCTACGAGCAGTACTTC. Translation gives CASSIWSGPPYEQYF.

This chain connects TRBV4-2 to TRBJ1-3, with D perhaps matching TRBD1 (5 bases). The CDR3 covers 16 residues. The V end was cut by 4 bases, the J end by 7 bases, with 20 bases between. Germline-derived CDR1 and CDR2 are LGHNA and YNFKEQ. The CDR3 DNA reads as TGTGCCAGCAGCCCCTCCCAGGGAGGAGATCGGAACACCATATATTTT. Translating gives CASSPSQGGDRNTIYF.

About this clone: The same CDR3 is also encoded by other DNA sequences in this sample. The chain joins TRBV5-6 to TRBJ1-2, with D possibly TRBD1 on 5 matching bases. The CDR3 totals 12 residues. The germline V gene encodes CDR1 SGHDT and CDR2 YYEEEE. Trimming took 2 bases from V and 5 from J, leaving 7 bases between them. Written as DNA, the CDR3 is TGTGCCAGCAGCTTAAGGGGATATGGCTACACCTTC. Residues: CASSLRGYGYTF. The full variable domain, its missing parts supplied by reference TRBV5-6 and TRBJ1-2, is DAGVTQSPTHLIKTRGQQVTLRCSPKSGHDTVSWYQQALGQGPQFIFQYYEEEERQRGNFPDRFSGHQFPNYSSELNVNALLLGDSALYLCASSLRGYGYTFGSGTRLTVV.

CDR3: CASSFFGVYSNQPQHF. The CDR3 coding sequence is TGTGCCAGTAGTTTCTTCGGGGTATATAGCAATCAGCCCCAGCATTTT. The chain carries TRBV19 and TRBJ1-5; D not certain. Trimming left V 5 bases short and J 0 bases short, with 14 bases between. This CDR3 region has 16 residues. Germline lookup yields CDR1 LNHDA and CDR2 SQIVND (reference sequence).

This clone was observed a few times. CDR3 loop: CASSSGQGWVQPQHF. The CDR3 bases are TGTGCCAGTAGTTCCGGACAGGGATGGGTTCAGCCCCAGCATTTT. The rearrangement links TRBV19 to TRBJ1-5; 8 positions match TRBD1. The CDR3 is 15 amino acids. Germline V lookup: CDR1 LNHDA, CDR2 SQIVND (reference sequence). Germline trimming cut 5 bases from V and 6 bases from J; bases unmatched to any gene: 9.

The chain carries TRBV15 and TRBJ2-1; a weak D match, TRBD2 (5 bases). The ends were cut back, 3 bases at V and 8 bases at J, with 14 bases in the middle. CDR1 is LNHNV and CDR2 is YYDKDF in the germline V gene (reference sequence). There are 14 residues in the CDR3. The CDR3 region is CATSSNGVGDEQFF. The CDR3 DNA sequence: TGTGCCACCAGCAGTAACGGGGTCGGGGATGAGCAGTTCTTC.

V is TRBV10-2 and J is TRBJ2-7, with D unclear. The CDR3 consists of 11 residues. Germline V gene lookup returns CDR1 WSHSY and CDR2 SAAADI. Trimming left V 2 bases short and J 4 bases short, with 3 bases between. CDR3 DNA sequence: TGCGCCAGCAGTGAGATATACGAGCAGTACTTC. It yields the protein CASSEIYEQYF.

The V gene is TRBV7-9, the J gene TRBJ2-7, with D possibly being TRBD1 (6 bases). Deletions cut 6 bases from V and 4 bases from J, with 10 bases between. CDR3 length equals 12 residues. Germline V CDR1 and CDR2: SEHNR, FQNEAQ (reference sequence). The CDR3, as DNA: TGTGCCAGCAGTTCCGACAGGTACGAGCAGTACTTC. It yields the protein CASSSDRYEQYF.